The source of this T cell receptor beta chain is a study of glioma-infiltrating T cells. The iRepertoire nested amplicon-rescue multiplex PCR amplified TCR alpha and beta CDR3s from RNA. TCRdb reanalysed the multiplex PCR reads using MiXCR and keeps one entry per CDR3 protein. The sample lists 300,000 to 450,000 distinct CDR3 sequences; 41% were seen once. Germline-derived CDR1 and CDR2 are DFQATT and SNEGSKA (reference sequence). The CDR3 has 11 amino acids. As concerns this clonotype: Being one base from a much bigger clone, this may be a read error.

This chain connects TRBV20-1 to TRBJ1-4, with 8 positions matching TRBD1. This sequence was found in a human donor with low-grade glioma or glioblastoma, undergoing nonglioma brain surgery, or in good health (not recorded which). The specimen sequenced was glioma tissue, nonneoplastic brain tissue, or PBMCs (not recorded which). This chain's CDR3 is CSARHRTGKLF. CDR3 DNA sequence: TGCAGTGCTAGACACCGGACAGGGAAACTTTTT.